This TCR beta chain was captured by sequencing in a study of blood T cell repertoires in COVID-19. Per germline, CDR1 MDHEN and CDR2 SYDVKM. J was trimmed by 3 bases and V by 11 bases; bases with no gene match: 14. CDR3 length: 16 amino acids. TCRdb's copy holds only in-frame clones and misses some; the assay was immunoSEQ multiplex PCR. This table has approximately 50,000 clones, roughly 85% appearing once. The rearrangement links TRBV28 to TRBJ1-2; 11 bases are shared with TRBD1. The clonotype originates from a human donor in a cohort sampled during active COVID-19. The sample was peripheral blood. The CDR3 nucleotides are TGTGCCGCATCGATAAAAAAGGGACAGGGGGACTATGGCTACACCTTC. Its protein product is CAASIKKGQGDYGYTF.